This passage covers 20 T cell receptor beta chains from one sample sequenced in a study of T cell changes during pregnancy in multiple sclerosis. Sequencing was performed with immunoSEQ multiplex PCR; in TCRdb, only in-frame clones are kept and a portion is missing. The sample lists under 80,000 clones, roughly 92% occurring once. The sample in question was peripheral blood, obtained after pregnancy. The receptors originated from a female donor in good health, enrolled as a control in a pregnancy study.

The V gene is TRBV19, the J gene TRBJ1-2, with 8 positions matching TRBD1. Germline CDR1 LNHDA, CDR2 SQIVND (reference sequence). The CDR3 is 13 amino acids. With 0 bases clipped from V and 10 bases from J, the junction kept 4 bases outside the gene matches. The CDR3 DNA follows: TGTGCCAGTAGTATAGATCAGGGACAGGACTACACCTTC. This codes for CASSIDQGQDYTF. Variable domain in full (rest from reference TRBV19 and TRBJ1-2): DGGITQSPKYLFRKEGQNVTLSCEQNLNHDAMYWYRQDPGQGLRLIYYSQIVNDFQKGDIAEGYSVSREKKESFPLTVTSAQKNPTAFYLCASSIDQGQDYTFGSGTRLTVV.

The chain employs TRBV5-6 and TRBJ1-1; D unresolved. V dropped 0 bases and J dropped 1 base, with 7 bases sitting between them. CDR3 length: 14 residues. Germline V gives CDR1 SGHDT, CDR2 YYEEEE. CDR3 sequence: CASSLVEGNTEAFF. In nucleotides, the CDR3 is TGTGCCAGCAGCTTGGTAGAGGGGAACACTGAAGCTTTCTTT.

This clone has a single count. CDR3 DNA sequence: TGCGCCAGCAGCTTGGACAGGGCTTCCTACAATGAGCAGTTCTTC. It is translated as CASSLDRASYNEQFF. The chain links TRBV5-1 to TRBJ2-1; D is perhaps TRBD1 (6 bases). The length of the CDR3 is 15 residues. Germline-derived CDR1 and CDR2 are SGHRS and YFSETQ. Between the trimmed V and J ends, which lost 0 bases and 1 base, there was a span of 8 bases.

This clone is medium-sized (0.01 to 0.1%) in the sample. The CDR3 is CASSQEPVIHEQYF. The CDR3 nucleotides read TGCGCCAGCAGCCAAGAACCGGTAATCCACGAGCAGTACTTC. The rearrangement links TRBV4-3 to TRBJ2-7, with D unclear. Per the germline V gene, CDR1 is LGHNA and CDR2 is YSLEER. V shed 0 bases and J shed 5 bases, with 11 bases lying between them. The CDR3 is 14 residues long.

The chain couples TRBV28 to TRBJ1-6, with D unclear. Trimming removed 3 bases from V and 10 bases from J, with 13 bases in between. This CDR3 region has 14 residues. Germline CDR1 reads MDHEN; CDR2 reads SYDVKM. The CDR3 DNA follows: TGTGCCAGCAGTTTTGCGGGGAGAGGATCACCCCTCCACTTT. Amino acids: CASSFAGRGSPLHF.

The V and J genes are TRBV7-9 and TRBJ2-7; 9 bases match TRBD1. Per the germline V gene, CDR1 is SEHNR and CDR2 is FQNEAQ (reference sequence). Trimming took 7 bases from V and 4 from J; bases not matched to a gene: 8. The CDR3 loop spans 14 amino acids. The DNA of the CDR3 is TGTGCCAGCACCCTTGGGACAGGGTTTTACGAGCAGTACTTC. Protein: CASTLGTGFYEQYF. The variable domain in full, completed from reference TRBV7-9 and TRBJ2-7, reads DTGVSQNPRHKITKRGQNVTFRCDPISEHNRLYWYRQTLGQGPEFLTYFQNEAQLEKSRLLSDRFSAERPKGSFSTLEIQRTEQGDSAMYLCASTLGTGFYEQYFGPGTRLTVT.

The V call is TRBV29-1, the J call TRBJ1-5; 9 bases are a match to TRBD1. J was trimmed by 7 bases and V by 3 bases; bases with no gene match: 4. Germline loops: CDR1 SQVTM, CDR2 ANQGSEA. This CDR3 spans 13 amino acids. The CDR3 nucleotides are TGCAGCGTTGACGACAGGGGGGGACAGCCCCAGCATTTT. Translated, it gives CSVDDRGGQPQHF.

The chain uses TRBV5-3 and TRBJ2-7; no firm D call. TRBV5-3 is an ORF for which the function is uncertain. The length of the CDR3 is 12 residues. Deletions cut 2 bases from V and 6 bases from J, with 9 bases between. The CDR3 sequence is CARSFPLIEQYF. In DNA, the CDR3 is TGTGCCAGAAGCTTCCCTCTAATCGAGCAGTACTTC.

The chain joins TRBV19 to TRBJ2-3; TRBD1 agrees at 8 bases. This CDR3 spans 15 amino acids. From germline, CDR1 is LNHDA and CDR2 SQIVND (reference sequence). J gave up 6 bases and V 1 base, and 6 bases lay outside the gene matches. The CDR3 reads CASSIVSGGRDTQYF. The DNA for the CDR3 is TGTGCCAGTAGTATAGTTTCAGGGGGCAGGGATACGCAGTATTTT.

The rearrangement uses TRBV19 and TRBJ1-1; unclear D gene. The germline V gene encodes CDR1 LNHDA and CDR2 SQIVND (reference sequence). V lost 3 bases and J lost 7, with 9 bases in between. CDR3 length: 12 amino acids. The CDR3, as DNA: TGTGCCAGTAGTATCTCCACAGATGAAGCTTTCTTT. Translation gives CASSISTDEAFF.

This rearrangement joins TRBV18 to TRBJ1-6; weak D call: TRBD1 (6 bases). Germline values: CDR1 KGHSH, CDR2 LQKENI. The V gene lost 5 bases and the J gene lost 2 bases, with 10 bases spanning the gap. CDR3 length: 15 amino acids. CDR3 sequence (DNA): TGTGCCAGCTCAGAAAGGACAGCCTATAATTCACCCCTCCACTTT. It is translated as CASSERTAYNSPLHF.

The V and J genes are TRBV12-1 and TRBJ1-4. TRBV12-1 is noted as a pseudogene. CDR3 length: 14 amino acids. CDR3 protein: CASSFEPFGEKLFF. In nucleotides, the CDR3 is TGTGCCAGCAGCTTTGAACCGTTCGGGGAAAAACTGTTTTTT.

CDR3 in amino acids: CASSPPRDTQYF. For the CDR3, the DNA is TGTGCCAGCAGTCCCCCGAGGGATACGCAGTATTTT. The V and J genes are TRBV28 and TRBJ2-3; D remains unclear. The CDR3 sequence is 12 residues long. Germline values: CDR1 MDHEN, CDR2 SYDVKM. Trimming shortened V by 5 bases and J by 6 bases, and 9 bases separated the two germline ends.

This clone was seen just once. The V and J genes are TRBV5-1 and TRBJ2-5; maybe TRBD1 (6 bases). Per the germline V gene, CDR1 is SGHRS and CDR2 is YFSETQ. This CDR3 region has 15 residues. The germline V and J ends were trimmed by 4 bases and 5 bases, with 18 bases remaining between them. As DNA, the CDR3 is TGCGCCAGCAGCCCTGGAGTGGGGGCGTTGGAGACCCAGTACTTC. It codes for CASSPGVGALETQYF.

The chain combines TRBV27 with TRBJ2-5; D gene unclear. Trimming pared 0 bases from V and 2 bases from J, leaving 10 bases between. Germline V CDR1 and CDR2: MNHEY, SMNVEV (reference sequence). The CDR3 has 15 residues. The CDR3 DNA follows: TGTGCCAGCAGTTTATCGCAGCCGGGTCAAGAGACCCAGTACTTC. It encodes CASSLSQPGQETQYF.

Written as DNA, the CDR3 is TGCGCCAGCAGCCAAGGGGACGCGGGGGCGCGGGGAATTGGGGGCTACACCTTC. This gives the protein CASSQGDAGARGIGGYTF. This chain uses TRBV4-1 with TRBJ1-2; possibly TRBD1 for D (6 bases). CDR1 and CDR2 (germline): MGHRA, YSYEKL. Trimming took 1 base from V and 8 from J, leaving 26 bases between them. The CDR3 spans 18 residues.

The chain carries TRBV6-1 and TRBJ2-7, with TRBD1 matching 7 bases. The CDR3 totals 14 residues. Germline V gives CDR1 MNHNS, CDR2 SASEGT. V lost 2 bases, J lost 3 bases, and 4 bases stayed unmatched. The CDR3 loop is CASSEWGQHYEQYF. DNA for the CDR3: TGTGCCAGCAGTGAATGGGGACAGCACTACGAGCAGTACTTC.

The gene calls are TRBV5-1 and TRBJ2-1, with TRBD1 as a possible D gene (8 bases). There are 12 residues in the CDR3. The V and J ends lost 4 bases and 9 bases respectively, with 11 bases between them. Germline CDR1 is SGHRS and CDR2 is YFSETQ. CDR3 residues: CASSNRGGEQFF. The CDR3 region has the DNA TGCGCCAGCAGCAACAGGGGGGGTGAGCAGTTCTTC. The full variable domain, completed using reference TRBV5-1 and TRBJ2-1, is KAGVTQTPRYLIKTRGQQVTLSCSPISGHRSVSWYQQTPGQGLQFLFEYFSETQRNKGNFPGRFSGRQFSNSRSEMNVSTLELGDSALYLCASSNRGGEQFFGPGTRLTVL.

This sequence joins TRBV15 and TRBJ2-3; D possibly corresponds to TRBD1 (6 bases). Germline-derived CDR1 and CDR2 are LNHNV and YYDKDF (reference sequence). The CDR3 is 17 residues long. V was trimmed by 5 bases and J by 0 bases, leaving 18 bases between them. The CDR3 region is CATSYELTGSSTDTQYF. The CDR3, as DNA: TGTGCCACCAGCTACGAACTAACAGGGTCTAGCACAGATACGCAGTATTTT.

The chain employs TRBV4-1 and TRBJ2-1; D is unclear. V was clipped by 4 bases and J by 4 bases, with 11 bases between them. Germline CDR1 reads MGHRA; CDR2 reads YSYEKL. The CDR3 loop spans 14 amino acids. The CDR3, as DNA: TGCGCCAGCAGCCCATATATAGATTACAATGAGCAGTTCTTC. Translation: CASSPYIDYNEQFF.